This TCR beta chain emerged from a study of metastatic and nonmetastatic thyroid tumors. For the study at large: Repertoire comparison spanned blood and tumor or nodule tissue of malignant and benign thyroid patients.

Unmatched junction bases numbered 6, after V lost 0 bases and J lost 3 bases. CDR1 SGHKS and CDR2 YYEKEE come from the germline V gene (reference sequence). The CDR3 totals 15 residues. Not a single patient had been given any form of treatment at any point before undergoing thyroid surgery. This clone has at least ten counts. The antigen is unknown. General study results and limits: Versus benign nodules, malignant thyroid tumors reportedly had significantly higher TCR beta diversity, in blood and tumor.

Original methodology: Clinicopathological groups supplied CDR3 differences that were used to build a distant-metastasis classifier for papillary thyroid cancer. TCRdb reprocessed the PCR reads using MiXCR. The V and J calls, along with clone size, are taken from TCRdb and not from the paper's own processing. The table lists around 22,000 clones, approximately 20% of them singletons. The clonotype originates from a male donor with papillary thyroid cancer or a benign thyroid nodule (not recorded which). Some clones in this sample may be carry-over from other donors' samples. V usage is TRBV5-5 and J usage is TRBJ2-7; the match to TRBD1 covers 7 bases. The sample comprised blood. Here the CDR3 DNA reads TGTGCCAGCAGCTTGGCCGGGACAGAGAACTACGAGCAGTACTTC. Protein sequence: CASSLAGTENYEQYF. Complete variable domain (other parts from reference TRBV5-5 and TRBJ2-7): DAGVTQSPTHLIKTRGQQVTLRCSPISGHKSVSWYQQVLGQGPQFIFQYYEKEERGRGNFPDRFSARQFPNYSSELNVNALLLGDSALYLCASSLAGTENYEQYFGPGTRLTVT.